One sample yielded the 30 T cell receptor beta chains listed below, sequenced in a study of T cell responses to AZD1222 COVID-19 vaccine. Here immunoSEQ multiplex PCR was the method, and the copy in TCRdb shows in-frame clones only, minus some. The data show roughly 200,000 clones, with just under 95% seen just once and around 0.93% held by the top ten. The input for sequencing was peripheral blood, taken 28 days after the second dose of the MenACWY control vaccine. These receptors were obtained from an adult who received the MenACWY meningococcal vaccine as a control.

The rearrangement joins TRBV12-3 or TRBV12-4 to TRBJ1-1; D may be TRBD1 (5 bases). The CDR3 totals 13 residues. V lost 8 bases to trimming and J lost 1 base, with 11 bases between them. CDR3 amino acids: CASLVQGNTEAFF. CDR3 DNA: TGTGCCAGCTTGGTCCAGGGGAACACTGAAGCTTTCTTT.

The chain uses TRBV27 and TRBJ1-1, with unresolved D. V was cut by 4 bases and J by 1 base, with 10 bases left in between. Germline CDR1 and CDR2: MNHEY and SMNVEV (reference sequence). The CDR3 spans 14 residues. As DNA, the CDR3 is TGTGCCAGCAGTTCAAAAGCGGGGAACACTGAAGCTTTCTTT. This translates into CASSSKAGNTEAFF.

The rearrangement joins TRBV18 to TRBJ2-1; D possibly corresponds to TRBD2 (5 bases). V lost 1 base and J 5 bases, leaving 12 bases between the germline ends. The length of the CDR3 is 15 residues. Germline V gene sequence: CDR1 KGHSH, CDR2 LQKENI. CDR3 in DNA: TGTGCCAGCTCACCACTAGTTGACGGGGACAATGAGCAGTTCTTC. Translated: CASSPLVDGDNEQFF.

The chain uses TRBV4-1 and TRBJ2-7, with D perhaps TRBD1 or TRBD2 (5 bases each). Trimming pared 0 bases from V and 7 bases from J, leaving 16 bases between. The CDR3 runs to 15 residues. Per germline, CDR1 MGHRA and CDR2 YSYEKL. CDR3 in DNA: TGCGCCAGCAGCCAAGAATGGGGGAGCACGAGGGAGCAGTACTTC. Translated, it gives CASSQEWGSTREQYF.

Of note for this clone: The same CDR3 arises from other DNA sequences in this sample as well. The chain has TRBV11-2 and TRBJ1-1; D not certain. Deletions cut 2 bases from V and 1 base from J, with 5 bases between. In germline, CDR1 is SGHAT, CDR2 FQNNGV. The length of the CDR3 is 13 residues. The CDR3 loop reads CASSLRGNTEAFF. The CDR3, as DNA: TGTGCCAGCAGCTTACGAGGGAACACTGAAGCTTTCTTT.

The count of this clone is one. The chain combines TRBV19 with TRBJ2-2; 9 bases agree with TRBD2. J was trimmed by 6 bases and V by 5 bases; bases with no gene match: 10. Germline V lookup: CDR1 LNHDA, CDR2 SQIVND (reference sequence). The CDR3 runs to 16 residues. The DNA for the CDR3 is TGTGCCAGTAGTCGCGGAGCGGGGGGCAGTCCCGGGGAGCTGTTTTTT. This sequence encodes CASSRGAGGSPGELFF.

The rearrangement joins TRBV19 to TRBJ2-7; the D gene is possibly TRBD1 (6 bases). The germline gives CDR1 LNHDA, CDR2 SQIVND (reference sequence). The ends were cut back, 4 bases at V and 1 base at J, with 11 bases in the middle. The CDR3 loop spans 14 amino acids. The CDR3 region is CASSSRDRSYEQYF. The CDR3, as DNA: TGTGCCAGTAGTAGTAGAGACAGGTCCTACGAGCAGTACTTC.

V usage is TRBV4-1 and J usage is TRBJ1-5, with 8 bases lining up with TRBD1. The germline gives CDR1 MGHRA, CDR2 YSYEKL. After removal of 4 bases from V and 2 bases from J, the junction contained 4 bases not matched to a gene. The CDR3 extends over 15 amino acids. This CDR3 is CASSPDRGGNQPQHF. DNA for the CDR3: TGCGCCAGCAGCCCCGACAGGGGAGGCAATCAGCCCCAGCATTTT.

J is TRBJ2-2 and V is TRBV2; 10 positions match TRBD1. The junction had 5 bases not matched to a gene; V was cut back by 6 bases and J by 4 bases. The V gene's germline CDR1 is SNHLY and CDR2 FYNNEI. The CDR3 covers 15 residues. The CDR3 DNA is TGTGCCAGCAGCCGAGACAGGGGGCGCACCGGGGAGCTGTTTTTT. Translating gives CASSRDRGRTGELFF.

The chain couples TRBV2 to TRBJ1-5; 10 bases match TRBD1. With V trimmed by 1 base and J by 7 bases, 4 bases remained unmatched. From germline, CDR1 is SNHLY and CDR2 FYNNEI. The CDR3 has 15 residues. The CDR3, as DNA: TGTGCCAGCAGTGAAGGGGGGACAGGGGACCAGCCCCAGCATTTT. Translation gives CASSEGGTGDQPQHF.

In nucleotides, the CDR3 is TGTGCCAGCGGCCCACACCGCTACGAGCAGTACTTC. This codes for CASGPHRYEQYF. This chain joins TRBV27 and TRBJ2-7; D not certain. The germline V and J ends were trimmed by 8 bases and 3 bases, with 11 bases remaining between them. Germline CDR1 is MNHEY and CDR2 is SMNVEV (reference sequence). The CDR3 consists of 12 residues.

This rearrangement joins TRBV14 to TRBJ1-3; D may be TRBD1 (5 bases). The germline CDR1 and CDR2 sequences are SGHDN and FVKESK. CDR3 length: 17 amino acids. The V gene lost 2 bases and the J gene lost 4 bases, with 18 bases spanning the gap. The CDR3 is CASSQLGRGVYGNTIYF. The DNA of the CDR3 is TGTGCCAGCAGCCAACTCGGGAGAGGGGTTTACGGAAACACCATATATTTT.

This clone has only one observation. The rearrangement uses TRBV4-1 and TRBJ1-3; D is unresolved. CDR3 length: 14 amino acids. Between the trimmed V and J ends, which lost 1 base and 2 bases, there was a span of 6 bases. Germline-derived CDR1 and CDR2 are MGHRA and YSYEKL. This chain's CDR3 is CASSQAGAGNTIYF. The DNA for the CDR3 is TGCGCCAGCAGCCAAGCGGGTGCTGGAAACACCATATATTTT.

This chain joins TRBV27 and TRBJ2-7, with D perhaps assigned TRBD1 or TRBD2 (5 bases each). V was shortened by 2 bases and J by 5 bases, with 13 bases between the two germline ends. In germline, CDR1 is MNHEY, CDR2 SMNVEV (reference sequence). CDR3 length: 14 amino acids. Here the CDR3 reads CASSLRGSTNEQYF. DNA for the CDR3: TGTGCCAGCAGTTTACGGGGCAGCACCAACGAGCAGTACTTC.

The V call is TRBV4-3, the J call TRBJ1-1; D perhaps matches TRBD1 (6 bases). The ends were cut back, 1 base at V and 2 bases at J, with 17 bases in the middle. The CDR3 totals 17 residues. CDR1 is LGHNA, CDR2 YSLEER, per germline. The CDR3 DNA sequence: TGCGCCAGCAGCCAAGCACCTCGAGGGGGGGGCAACACTGAAGCTTTCTTT. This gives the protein CASSQAPRGGGNTEAFF.

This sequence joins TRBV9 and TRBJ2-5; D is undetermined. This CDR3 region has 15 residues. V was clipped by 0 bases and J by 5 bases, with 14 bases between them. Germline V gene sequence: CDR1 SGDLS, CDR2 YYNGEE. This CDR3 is CASSVGRAPGETQYF. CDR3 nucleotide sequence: TGTGCCAGCAGCGTAGGGAGAGCGCCCGGGGAGACCCAGTACTTC. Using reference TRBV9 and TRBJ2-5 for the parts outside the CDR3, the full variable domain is DSGVTQTPKHLITATGQRVTLRCSPRSGDLSVYWYQQSLDQGLQFLIQYYNGEERAKGNILERFSAQQFPDLHSELNLSSLELGDSALYFCASSVGRAPGETQYFGPGTRLLVL.

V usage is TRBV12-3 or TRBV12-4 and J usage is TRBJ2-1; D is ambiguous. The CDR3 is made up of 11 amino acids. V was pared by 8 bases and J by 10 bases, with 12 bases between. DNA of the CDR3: TGTGCCAGCCTAGGTCTTGGGGAGCAGTTCTTC. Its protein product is CASLGLGEQFF.

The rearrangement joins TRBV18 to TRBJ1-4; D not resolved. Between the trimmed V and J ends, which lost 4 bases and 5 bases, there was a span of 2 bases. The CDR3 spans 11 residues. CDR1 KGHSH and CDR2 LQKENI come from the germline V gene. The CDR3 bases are TGTGCCAGCTCACGAAATGAAAAACTGTTTTTT. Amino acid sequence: CASSRNEKLFF.

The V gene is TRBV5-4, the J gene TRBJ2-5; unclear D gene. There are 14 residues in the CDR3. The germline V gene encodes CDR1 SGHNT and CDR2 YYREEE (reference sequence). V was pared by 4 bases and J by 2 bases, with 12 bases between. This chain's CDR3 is CASSIRVAQETQYF. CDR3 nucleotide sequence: TGTGCCAGCAGCATCAGAGTCGCACAAGAGACCCAGTACTTC.

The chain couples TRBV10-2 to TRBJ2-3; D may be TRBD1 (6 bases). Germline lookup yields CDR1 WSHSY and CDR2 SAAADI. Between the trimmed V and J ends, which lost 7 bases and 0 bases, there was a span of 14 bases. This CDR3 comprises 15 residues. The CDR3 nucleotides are TGCGCCAGCACCCTAGGGACACGAAGCACAGATACGCAGTATTTT. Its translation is CASTLGTRSTDTQYF.

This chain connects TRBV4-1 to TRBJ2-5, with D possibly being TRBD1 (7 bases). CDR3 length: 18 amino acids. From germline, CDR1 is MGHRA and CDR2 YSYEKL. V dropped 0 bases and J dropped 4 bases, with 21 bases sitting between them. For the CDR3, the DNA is TGCGCCAGCAGCCAAGATCGGGGGACAGCTCTCGGGCGAGAGACCCAGTACTTC. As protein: CASSQDRGTALGRETQYF.

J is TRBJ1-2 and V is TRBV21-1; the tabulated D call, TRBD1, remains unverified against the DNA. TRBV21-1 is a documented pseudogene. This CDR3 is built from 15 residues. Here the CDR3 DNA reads TGTGCCAGCAGCAAAGCCCGGCCGCAGGACTATGGCTACACCTTC. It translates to CASSKARPQDYGYTF.

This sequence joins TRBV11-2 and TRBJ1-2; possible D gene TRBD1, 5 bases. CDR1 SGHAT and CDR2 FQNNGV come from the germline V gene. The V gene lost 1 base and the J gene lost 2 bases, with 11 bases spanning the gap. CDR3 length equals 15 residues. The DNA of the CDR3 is TGTGCCAGCAGCTTAGCTCGACGGGGGAACTATGGCTACACCTTC. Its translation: CASSLARRGNYGYTF.

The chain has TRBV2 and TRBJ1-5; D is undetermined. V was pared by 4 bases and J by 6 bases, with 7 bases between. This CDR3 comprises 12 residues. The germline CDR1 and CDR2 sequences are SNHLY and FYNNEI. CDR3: CASSGYSQPQHF. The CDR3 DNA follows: TGTGCCAGCAGTGGTTATAGTCAGCCCCAGCATTTT.

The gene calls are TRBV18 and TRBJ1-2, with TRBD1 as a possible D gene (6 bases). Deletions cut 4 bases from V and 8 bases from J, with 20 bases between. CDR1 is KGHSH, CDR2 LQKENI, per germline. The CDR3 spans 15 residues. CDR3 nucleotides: TGTGCCAGCTCACAACGGACGGGGGCCGGGTTAGGCTACACCTTC. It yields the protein CASSQRTGAGLGYTF.

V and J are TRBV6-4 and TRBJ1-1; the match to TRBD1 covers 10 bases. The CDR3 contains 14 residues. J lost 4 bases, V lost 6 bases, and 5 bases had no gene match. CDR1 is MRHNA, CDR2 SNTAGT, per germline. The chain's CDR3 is CASRRQGASTEAFF. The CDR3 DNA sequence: TGTGCCAGCAGAAGACAGGGGGCCAGCACTGAAGCTTTCTTT.

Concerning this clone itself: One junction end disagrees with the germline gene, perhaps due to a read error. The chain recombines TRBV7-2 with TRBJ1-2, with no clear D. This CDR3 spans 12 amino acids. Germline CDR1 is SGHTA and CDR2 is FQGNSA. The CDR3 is CASSWMGSGFTF. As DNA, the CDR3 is TGTGCCAGCAGCTGGATGGGCAGTGGCTTCACCTTC.

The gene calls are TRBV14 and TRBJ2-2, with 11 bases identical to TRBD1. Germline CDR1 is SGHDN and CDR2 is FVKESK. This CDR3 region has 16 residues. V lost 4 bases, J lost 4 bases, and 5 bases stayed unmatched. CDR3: CASSLSGTGGTGELFF. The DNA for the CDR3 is TGTGCCAGCAGCCTTTCCGGGACAGGGGGCACCGGGGAGCTGTTTTTT.

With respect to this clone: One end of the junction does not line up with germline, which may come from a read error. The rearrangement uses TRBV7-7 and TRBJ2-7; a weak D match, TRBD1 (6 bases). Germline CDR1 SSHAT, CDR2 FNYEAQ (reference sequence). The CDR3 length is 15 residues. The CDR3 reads CASSPDRHKTYEQYF. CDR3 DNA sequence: TGTGCTAGCAGCCCCGACAGGCATAAGACCTACGAGCAGTACTTC. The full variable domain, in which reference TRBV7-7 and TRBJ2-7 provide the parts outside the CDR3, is GAGVSQSPRYKVTKRGQDVTLRCDPISSHATLYWYQQALGQGPEFLTYFNYEAQPDKSGLPSDRFSAERPEGSISTLTIQRTEQRDSAMYRCASSPDRHKTYEQYFGPGTRLTVT.

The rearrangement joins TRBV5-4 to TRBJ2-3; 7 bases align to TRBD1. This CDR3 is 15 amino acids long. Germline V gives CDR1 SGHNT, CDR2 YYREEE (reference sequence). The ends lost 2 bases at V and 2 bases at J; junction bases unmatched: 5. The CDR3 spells CASSFRDRPTDTQYF. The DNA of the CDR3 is TGTGCCAGCAGCTTCCGGGACAGACCCACAGATACGCAGTATTTT.